This entry lists 23 T cell receptor beta chains sequenced from one sample in a study of cytomegalovirus exposure and HLA in healthy donors. The primer mix had 60 Vbeta and 13 Jbeta primers. The protocol was immunoSEQ multiplex PCR, while the TCRdb copy is restricted to in-frame clones and leaves out a portion. The sample comprises about 120,000 clones, roughly three quarters of which are singletons, and 3.5% to 4.5% rests with the top ten. Material for sequencing was PBMCs. The receptors shown here come from a man aged 25 to 45 in good health and CMV-seropositive.

The V gene is TRBV10-3, the J gene TRBJ2-7, with 7 positions matching TRBD1. Germline loops: CDR1 ENHRY, CDR2 SYGVKD. V was pared by 10 bases and J by 1 base, with 4 bases of the junction left unmatched. This CDR3 has 12 amino acids. CDR3 amino acids: CATRQGSYEQYF. CDR3 DNA: TGTGCCACTCGACAGGGATCCTACGAGCAGTACTTC.

This chain links TRBV4-1 with TRBJ1-5; D is possibly TRBD1 (5 bases). V lost 1 base and J lost 1, with 14 bases in between. Germline CDR1 is MGHRA and CDR2 is YSYEKL. The CDR3 contains 17 residues. CDR3 coding DNA: TGCGCCAGCAGCCAAGCCTCAGGGTTTCGGAGCAATCAGCCCCAGCATTTT. This codes for CASSQASGFRSNQPQHF.

The J gene is TRBJ2-3, the V gene TRBV7-3, with TRBD2 as a possible D gene (6 bases). V shed 5 bases and J shed 3 bases, with 15 bases lying between them. This CDR3 region has 15 residues. CDR1 is SGHTA, CDR2 FQGTGA, per germline. CDR3 in DNA: TGTGCCAGCAGCCCTCGAGCGCGGGGTACAGATACGCAGTATTTT. Protein: CASSPRARGTDTQYF.

This clone has only a few counts. The V call is TRBV4-1, the J call TRBJ2-5; D ambiguous. The J call may be mistaken, given a closer DNA end match to TRBJ2-7. The V gene's germline CDR1 is MGHRA and CDR2 YSYEKL. The CDR3 is made up of 17 amino acids. The CDR3 sequence is CASSQVVLSEFSYEQYF. CDR3 coding DNA: TGCGCCAGCAGCCAAGTTGTATTGAGCGAGTTCTCCTACGAGCAGTACTTC.

The rearrangement uses TRBV19 and TRBJ2-1; D is ambiguous. CDR1 is LNHDA and CDR2 is SQIVND in the germline V gene (reference sequence). Trimming cost V 3 bases and J 2 bases, with 11 bases left between them. This CDR3 is built from 15 residues. This CDR3 reads CASSIHQETYNEQFF. DNA for the CDR3: TGTGCCAGTAGTATTCACCAGGAAACCTACAATGAGCAGTTCTTC.

V is TRBV2 and J is TRBJ1-2, with a weak D call TRBD1 (6 bases). Trimming removed 7 bases at V and 2 bases at J, with 20 bases between. Germline V gene lookup returns CDR1 SNHLY and CDR2 FYNNEI. The CDR3 consists of 16 residues. CDR3 sequence: CASIPIGTTDNYGYTF. CDR3 DNA sequence: TGTGCCAGCATCCCAATCGGGACAACCGACAACTATGGCTACACCTTC.

This chain links TRBV19 with TRBJ2-5; TRBD1 matches 8 bases. After removal of 5 bases from V and 4 bases from J, the junction contained 12 bases not matched to a gene. CDR3 length equals 16 residues. Germline V gene sequence: CDR1 LNHDA, CDR2 SQIVND (reference sequence). The CDR3 bases are TGTGCCAGTAGTCCCGGGTTGCAGGGGGCTAGAGAGACCCAGTACTTC. Its protein is CASSPGLQGARETQYF.

The sample holds a few counts of this clone. The rearrangement links TRBV4-2 to TRBJ1-3; D not resolved. V was clipped by 0 bases and J by 6 bases, with 12 bases between them. Germline values: CDR1 LGHNA, CDR2 YNFKEQ. The CDR3 consists of 15 residues. CDR3 sequence (DNA): TGTGCCAGCAGCCAAGATCGCAGGAGGGAAAACACCATATATTTT. Protein product: CASSQDRRRENTIYF.

This clone was seen a handful of times. The V gene is TRBV28, the J gene TRBJ1-5, with D possibly being TRBD1 (6 bases). The CDR3 has 17 amino acids. V dropped 6 bases and J dropped 2 bases, with 20 bases sitting between them. The germline V gene encodes CDR1 MDHEN and CDR2 SYDVKM. The CDR3 DNA reads as TGTGCCAGCAGAGTTTATATCGGGGGGCGTGGCAATCAGCCCCAGCATTTT. Its translation is CASRVYIGGRGNQPQHF.

This clone occurred once. This sequence joins TRBV7-3 and TRBJ2-7; D gene uncertain. The germline CDR1 and CDR2 sequences are SGHTA and FQGTGA. Trimming took off 3 bases at V and 5 bases at J, with 14 bases between the two ends. The CDR3 contains 14 residues. As DNA, the CDR3 is TGTGCCAGCAGCTTGGTCGTGGGCGTCGACGAGCAGTACTTC. This gives the protein CASSLVVGVDEQYF.

The rearrangement links TRBV7-2 to TRBJ1-1; the match to TRBD1 covers 8 bases. The germline CDR1 and CDR2 sequences are SGHTA and FQGNSA. V trimming: 2 bases; J trimming: 1 base; junction bases outside the gene matches: 6. This CDR3 is 16 amino acids long. The CDR3 DNA is TGTGCCAGCAGCTTATTCCCCAGGGGGCGGAACACTGAAGCTTTCTTT. It is translated as CASSLFPRGRNTEAFF.

The chain is built from TRBV28 and TRBJ2-3; 13 nucleotides agree with TRBD2. The junction had 5 bases not matched to a gene; V was cut back by 5 bases and J by 6 bases. CDR1 and CDR2 from the germline V gene are MDHEN and SYDVKM. The CDR3 runs 15 residues. CDR3: CASSATSGGRDTQYF. The CDR3 DNA reads TGTGCCAGCAGTGCGACTAGCGGGGGGAGGGATACGCAGTATTTT.

As to this clone: A junction end diverges from the germline sequence, so it may reflect a read error. The chain is built from TRBV11-2 and TRBJ2-1, with D possibly being TRBD2 (6 bases). Looked up from germline, CDR1 is SGHAT and CDR2 is FQNNGV. The CDR3 runs 15 residues. The CDR3 region has the DNA TGTGCCAGCAGCTTAACTACCGTTACCCCTGGGAGGATAGTCTTC. Protein: CASSLTTVTPGRIVF.

The J gene is TRBJ1-1, the V gene TRBV7-9, with TRBD1 matching over 7 bases. Germline-derived CDR1 and CDR2 are SEHNR and FQNEAQ (reference sequence). V gave up 5 bases and J gave up 5 bases; unmatched junction bases: 2. There are 12 residues in the CDR3. CDR3 in amino acids: CASSPDRTEAFF. The CDR3 coding sequence is TGTGCCAGCAGCCCGGACAGGACTGAAGCTTTCTTT.

The chain combines TRBV11-1 with TRBJ1-6; tentatively, D is TRBD1 (5 bases). The CDR3 runs to 16 residues. V lost 4 bases and J lost 10, with 20 bases in between. Germline CDR1 reads SGHAT; CDR2 reads FQDESV (reference sequence). The CDR3 nucleotides are TGTGCCAGCAGCTCCAGCGGGGGACTTGCGAGATCACCCCTCCACTTT. Protein product: CASSSSGGLARSPLHF. Looking up the rest from reference TRBV11-1 and TRBJ1-6 gives the full variable domain: EAEVAQSPRYKITEKSQAVAFWCDPISGHATLYWYRQILGQGPELLVQFQDESVVDDSQLPKDRFSAERLKGVDSTLKIQPAELGDSAMYLCASSSSGGLARSPLHFGNGTRLTVT.

This clone was seen just once. This sequence joins TRBV19 and TRBJ1-3; D might be TRBD1 (6 bases). There are 13 residues in the CDR3. Germline V gene lookup returns CDR1 LNHDA and CDR2 SQIVND (reference sequence). V lost 6 bases and J 4 bases, leaving 10 bases between the germline ends. CDR3 sequence reads: CASSTGSGNTIYF. CDR3 sequence (DNA): TGTGCCAGTAGCACAGGGTCAGGAAACACCATATATTTT.

This chain links TRBV6-6 with TRBJ1-2; TRBD1 agrees at 7 bases. V trimming: 2 bases; J trimming: 4 bases; junction bases outside the gene matches: 7. CDR1 and CDR2 from the germline V gene are MNHNY and SVGAGI (reference sequence). This CDR3 region has 15 residues. The CDR3 spells CASSYGGGRSYGYTF. In DNA, the CDR3 is TGTGCCAGCAGTTACGGAGGGGGCCGGAGCTATGGCTACACCTTC.

The genes are TRBV4-1 and TRBJ2-5; the match to TRBD2 covers 11 bases. V lost 4 bases, J lost 2 bases, and 6 bases stayed unmatched. CDR1 and CDR2 (germline): MGHRA, YSYEKL. The CDR3 is made up of 16 amino acids. CDR3 nucleotides: TGCGCCAGCAGCCCCCTAGCGGGGGGCCTACAAGAGACCCAGTACTTC. It yields the protein CASSPLAGGLQETQYF.

CDR3 nucleotides: TGCGCCAGCAGCTTGGTCGGCGTAGCGTACAATGAGCAGTTCTTC. Translation gives CASSLVGVAYNEQFF. V is TRBV5-1 and J is TRBJ2-1; possible D gene TRBD2, 5 bases. V lost 0 bases to trimming and J lost 4 bases, with 11 bases between them. This CDR3 is built from 15 residues. The germline V gene encodes CDR1 SGHRS and CDR2 YFSETQ.

This chain joins TRBV13 and TRBJ2-3; D not resolved. Trimming pared 5 bases from V and 5 bases from J, leaving 8 bases between. The CDR3 length is 12 residues. Germline V gives CDR1 PRHDT, CDR2 FYEKMQ (reference sequence). CDR3 DNA sequence: TGTGCCAGCAGCCCCGACTTAGATACGCAGTATTTT. Amino acid sequence: CASSPDLDTQYF.

V usage is TRBV6-5 and J usage is TRBJ1-1; the match to TRBD1 covers 7 bases. The CDR3 is 15 residues long. V shed 2 bases and J 2 bases; nucleotides not matched to a gene: 5. The germline V gene has CDR1 MNHEY and CDR2 SVGAGI. The CDR3: CASSYLTGRNTEAFF. DNA of the CDR3: TGTGCCAGCAGTTACCTGACAGGGCGTAACACTGAAGCTTTCTTT.

This rearrangement joins TRBV9 to TRBJ2-3; 11 bases are shared with TRBD2. J gave up 6 bases and V 0 bases, and 6 bases lay outside the gene matches. Germline CDR1 and CDR2: SGDLS and YYNGEE. The CDR3 length is 16 residues. The DNA of the CDR3 is TGTGCCAGCAGCGTAGCTCTAGCGGGAGGCCCCGATACGCAGTATTTT. It encodes CASSVALAGGPDTQYF.

This sequence joins TRBV7-6 and TRBJ2-5; 11 bases align to TRBD2. CDR1 SGHVS and CDR2 FNYEAQ come from the germline V gene. The trim removed 5 bases at V and 2 bases at J, leaving 4 bases unmatched. The CDR3 is 15 residues long. The CDR3 loop reads CASSASGGPQETQYF. The CDR3 nucleotides are TGTGCCAGCAGCGCTAGCGGGGGGCCTCAAGAGACCCAGTACTTC.